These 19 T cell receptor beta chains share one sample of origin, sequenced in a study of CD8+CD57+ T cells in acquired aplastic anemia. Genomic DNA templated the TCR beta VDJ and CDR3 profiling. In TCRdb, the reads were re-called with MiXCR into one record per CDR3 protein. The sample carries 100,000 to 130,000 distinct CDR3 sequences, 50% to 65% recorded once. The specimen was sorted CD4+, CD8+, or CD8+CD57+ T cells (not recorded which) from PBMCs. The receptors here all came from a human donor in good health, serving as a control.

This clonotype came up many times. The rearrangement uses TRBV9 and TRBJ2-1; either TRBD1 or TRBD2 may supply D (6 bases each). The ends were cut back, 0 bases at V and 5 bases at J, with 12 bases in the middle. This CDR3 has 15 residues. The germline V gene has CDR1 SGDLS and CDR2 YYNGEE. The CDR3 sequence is CASSVGWGADNEQFF. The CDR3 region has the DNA TGTGCCAGCAGCGTAGGTTGGGGGGCCGACAATGAGCAGTTCTTC.

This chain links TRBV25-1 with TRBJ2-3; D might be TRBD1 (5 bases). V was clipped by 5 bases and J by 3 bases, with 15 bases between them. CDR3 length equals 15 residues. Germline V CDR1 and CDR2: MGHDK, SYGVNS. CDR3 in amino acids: CASSRQQDTTDTQYF. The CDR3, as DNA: TGTGCCAGCAGTAGGCAACAGGATACTACAGATACGCAGTATTTT.

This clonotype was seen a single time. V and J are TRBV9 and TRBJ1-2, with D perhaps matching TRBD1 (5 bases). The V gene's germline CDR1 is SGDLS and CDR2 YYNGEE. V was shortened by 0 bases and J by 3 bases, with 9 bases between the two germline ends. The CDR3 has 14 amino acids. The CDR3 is CASSVEPGYYGYTF. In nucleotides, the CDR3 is TGTGCCAGCAGCGTAGAGCCAGGGTACTATGGCTACACCTTC.

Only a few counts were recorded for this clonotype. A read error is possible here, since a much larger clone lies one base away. CDR3 residues: CAGSLTNGEQYF. Written as DNA, the CDR3 is TGTGCCGGCAGTCTAACGAACGGCGAGCAGTACTTC. The V call is TRBV10-3, the J call TRBJ2-7; D is uncertain. The CDR3 totals 12 residues. Deletions cut 11 bases from V and 6 bases from J, with 17 bases between. Germline CDR1 is ENHRY and CDR2 is SYGVKD.

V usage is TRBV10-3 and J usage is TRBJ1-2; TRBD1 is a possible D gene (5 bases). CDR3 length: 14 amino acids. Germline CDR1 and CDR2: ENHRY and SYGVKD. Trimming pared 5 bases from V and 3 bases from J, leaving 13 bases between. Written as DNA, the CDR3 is TGTGCCATCAGTCCCAGGGAGTCTGACTATGGCTACACCTTC. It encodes CAISPRESDYGYTF.

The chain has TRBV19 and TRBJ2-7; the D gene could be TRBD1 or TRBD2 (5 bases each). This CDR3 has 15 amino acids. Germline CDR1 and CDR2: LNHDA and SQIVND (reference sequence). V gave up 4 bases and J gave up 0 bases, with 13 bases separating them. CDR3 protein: CASSTPGRTSYEQYF. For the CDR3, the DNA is TGTGCCAGTAGTACCCCGGGACGGACCTCCTACGAGCAGTACTTC. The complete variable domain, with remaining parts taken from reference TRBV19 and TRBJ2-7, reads DGGITQSPKYLFRKEGQNVTLSCEQNLNHDAMYWYRQDPGQGLRLIYYSQIVNDFQKGDIAEGYSVSREKKESFPLTVTSAQKNPTAFYLCASSTPGRTSYEQYFGPGTRLTVT.

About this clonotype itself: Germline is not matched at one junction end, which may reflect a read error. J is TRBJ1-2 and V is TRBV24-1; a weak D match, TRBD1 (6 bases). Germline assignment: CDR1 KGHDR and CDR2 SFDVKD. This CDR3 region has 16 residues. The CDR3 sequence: CASSPREGGQVYGYTF. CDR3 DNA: TGTGCCAGCAGTCCCCGAGAGGGGGGTCAAGTCTATGGCTACACCTTC.

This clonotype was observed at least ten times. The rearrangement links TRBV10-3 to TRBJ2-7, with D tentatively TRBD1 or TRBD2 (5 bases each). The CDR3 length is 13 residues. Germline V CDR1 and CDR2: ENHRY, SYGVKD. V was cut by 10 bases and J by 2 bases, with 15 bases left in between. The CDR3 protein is CATKVEDTYEQYF. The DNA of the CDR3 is TGTGCCACAAAAGTGGAGGACACCTACGAGCAGTACTTC.

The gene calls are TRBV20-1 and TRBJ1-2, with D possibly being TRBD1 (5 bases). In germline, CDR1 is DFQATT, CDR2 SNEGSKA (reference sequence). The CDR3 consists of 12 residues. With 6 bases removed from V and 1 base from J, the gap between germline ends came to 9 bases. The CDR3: CSASDSNYGYTF. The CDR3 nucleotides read TGCAGTGCCTCAGACAGTAACTATGGCTACACCTTC.

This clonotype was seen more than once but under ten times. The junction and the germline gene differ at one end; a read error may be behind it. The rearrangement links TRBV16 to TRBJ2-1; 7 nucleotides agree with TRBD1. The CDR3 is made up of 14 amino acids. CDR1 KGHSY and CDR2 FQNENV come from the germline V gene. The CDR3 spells CASSPRTGSNEQLF. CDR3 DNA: TGCGCCAGCAGCCCAAGGACAGGTTCCAATGAGCAGCTCTTC. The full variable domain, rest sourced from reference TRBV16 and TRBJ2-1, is GEEVAQTPKHLVRGEGQKAKLYCAPIKGHSYVFWYQQVLKNEFKFLISFQNENVFDETGMPKERFSAKCLPNSPCSLEIQATKLEDSAVYFCASSPRTGSNEQLFGPGTRLTVL.

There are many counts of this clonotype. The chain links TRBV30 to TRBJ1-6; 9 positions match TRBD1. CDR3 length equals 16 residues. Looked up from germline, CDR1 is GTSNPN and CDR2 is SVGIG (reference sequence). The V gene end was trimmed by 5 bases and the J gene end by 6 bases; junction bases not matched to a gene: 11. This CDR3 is CAWGTGTGFINSPLHF. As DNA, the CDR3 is TGTGCCTGGGGAACCGGGACAGGGTTTATTAATTCACCCCTCCACTTT.

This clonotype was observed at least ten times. CDR3 sequence reads: CASGAENTEAFF. CDR3 bases: TGCGCCAGCGGGGCGGAGAACACTGAAGCTTTCTTT. The chain combines TRBV5-1 with TRBJ1-1; D might be TRBD1 (5 bases). This CDR3 has 12 residues. Per the germline V gene, CDR1 is SGHRS and CDR2 is YFSETQ. Trimming pared 7 bases from V and 1 base from J, leaving 8 bases between.

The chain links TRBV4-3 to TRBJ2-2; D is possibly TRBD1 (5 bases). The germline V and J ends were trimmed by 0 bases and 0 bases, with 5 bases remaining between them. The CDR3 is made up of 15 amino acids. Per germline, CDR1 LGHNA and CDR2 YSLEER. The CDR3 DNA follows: TGCGCCAGCAGCCAAGACAGGGCGAACACCGGGGAGCTGTTTTTT. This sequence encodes CASSQDRANTGELFF.

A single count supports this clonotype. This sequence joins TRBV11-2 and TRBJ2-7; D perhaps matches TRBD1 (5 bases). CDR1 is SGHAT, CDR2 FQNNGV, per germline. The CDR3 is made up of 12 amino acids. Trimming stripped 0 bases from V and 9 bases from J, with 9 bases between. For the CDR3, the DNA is TGTGCCAGCAGCTTAGACAGGGTATGGCAGTACTTC. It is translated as CASSLDRVWQYF.

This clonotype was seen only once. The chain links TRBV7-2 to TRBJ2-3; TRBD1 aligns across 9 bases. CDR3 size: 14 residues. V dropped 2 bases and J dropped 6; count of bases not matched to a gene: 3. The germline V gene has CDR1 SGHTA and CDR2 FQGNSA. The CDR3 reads CASSLWTGEDTQYF. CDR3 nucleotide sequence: TGTGCCAGCAGCTTATGGACAGGGGAGGATACGCAGTATTTT.

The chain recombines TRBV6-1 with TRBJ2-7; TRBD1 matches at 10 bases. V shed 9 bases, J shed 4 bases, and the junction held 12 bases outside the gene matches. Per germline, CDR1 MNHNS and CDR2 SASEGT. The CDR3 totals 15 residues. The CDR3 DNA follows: TGTGCCAGTTTTCCTTCCGGGACAGGGGTGTACGAGCAGTACTTC. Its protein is CASFPSGTGVYEQYF.

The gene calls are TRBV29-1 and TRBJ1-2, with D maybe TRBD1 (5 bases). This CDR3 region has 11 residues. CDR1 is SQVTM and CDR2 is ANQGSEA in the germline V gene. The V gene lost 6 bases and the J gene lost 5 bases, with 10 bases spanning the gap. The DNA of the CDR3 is TGCAGCGTCGGGACTGAGTATGGCTACACCTTC. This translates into CSVGTEYGYTF.

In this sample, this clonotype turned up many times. The CDR3 is CASSFVPGYGYTF. The CDR3 DNA sequence: TGTGCCAGCAGTTTTGTACCCGGCTATGGCTACACCTTC. J is TRBJ1-2 and V is TRBV12-3 or TRBV12-4; D not resolved. Trimming removed 3 bases at V and 4 bases at J, with 9 bases between. This CDR3 has 13 residues.

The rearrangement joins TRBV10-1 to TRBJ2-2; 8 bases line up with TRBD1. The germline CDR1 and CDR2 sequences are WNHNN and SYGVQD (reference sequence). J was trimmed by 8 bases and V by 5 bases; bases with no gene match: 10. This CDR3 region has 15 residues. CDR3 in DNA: TGCGCCAGCAGTACGGTCGGACAGGGAGCAGGGGAGCTGTTTTTT. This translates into CASSTVGQGAGELFF.